This TCR beta chain was sequenced during a study of blood T cells in healthy people across ages. V gave up 3 bases and J gave up 8 bases; unmatched junction bases: 14. This CDR3 has 16 residues. Germline V gene data show CDR1 as SGHTA and CDR2 as FQGNSA. For the second PCR, which ran for roughly 6 to 12 cycles, a sample-barcoded 5' primer and a J-beta primer mix were used. TCRdb re-called the 5' RACE reads through MiXCR, storing one row per CDR3 protein. Seen here are over 1,200,000 distinct CDR3 sequences, approximately 63% observed once, and the top ten hold more than 6%. The V call is TRBV7-2, the J call TRBJ1-1; 8 bases match TRBD1. This TCR was recovered from a man aged 18 to 30 in good health. The sequenced material came from blood. The CDR3 here is CASSFPDRVIWGEAFF. The CDR3 coding sequence is TGTGCCAGCAGCTTCCCGGACAGGGTGATTTGGGGCGAAGCTTTCTTT.